Shown below are 6 T cell receptor beta chains from a single sample sequenced in a study of CD8+CD57+ T cells in acquired aplastic anemia. Genomic DNA templated the TCR beta VDJ and CDR3 profiling. Using its own MiXCR run on the reads, TCRdb lists one record per CDR3 protein. Among roughly 180,000 distinct CDR3 sequences listed, 64% were seen once. Sequencing input: sorted CD4+, CD8+, or CD8+CD57+ T cells (not recorded which) from PBMCs. These receptors came from a human donor with severe aplastic anemia or a healthy control (not recorded which).

This clonotype was found a few times. This CDR3 reads CASSVPSGYTDTQYF. DNA of the CDR3: TGTGCCAGCAGCGTTCCTAGCGGATACACAGATACGCAGTATTTT. The rearrangement joins TRBV7-9 to TRBJ2-3, with 7 bases aligning to TRBD2. V dropped 5 bases and J dropped 2; count of bases not matched to a gene: 7. Germline loops: CDR1 SEHNR, CDR2 FQNEAQ (reference sequence). This CDR3 region has 15 residues. The variable domain in full, with the rest retrieved from reference TRBV7-9 and TRBJ2-3, is DTGVSQNPRHKITKRGQNVTFRCDPISEHNRLYWYRQTLGQGPEFLTYFQNEAQLEKSRLLSDRFSAERPKGSFSTLEIQRTEQGDSAMYLCASSVPSGYTDTQYFGPGTRLTVL.

This clonotype has a count of ten or more. The chain uses TRBV7-6 and TRBJ2-3, with 8 bases that match TRBD2. With 0 bases clipped from V and 3 bases from J, the junction kept 8 bases outside the gene matches. Germline V gene sequence: CDR1 SGHVS, CDR2 FNYEAQ. The CDR3 sequence is 17 residues long. The CDR3 sequence: CASSLAVRGGGTDTQYF. In DNA, the CDR3 is TGTGCCAGCAGCTTAGCGGTGCGAGGCGGGGGGACAGATACGCAGTATTTT.

The gene calls are TRBV29-1 and TRBJ2-7; TRBD2 agrees at 8 bases. The CDR3 has 13 residues. Germline CDR1 and CDR2: SQVTM and ANQGSEA. Trimming at V came to 6 bases and at J to 3 bases, leaving 7 bases not matched to a gene. The CDR3 nucleotides read TGCAGCGTCGACCCGGGACTAGGCTACGAGCAGTACTTC. This encodes CSVDPGLGYEQYF.

The V call is TRBV5-1, the J call TRBJ2-7; 7 bases fit TRBD2. Germline loops: CDR1 SGHRS, CDR2 YFSETQ. J gave up 0 bases and V 4 bases, and 10 bases lay outside the gene matches. CDR3 length: 16 amino acids. The CDR3 is CASSQRQGGSSYEQYF. The CDR3, as DNA: TGCGCCAGCAGCCAACGGCAGGGCGGGAGCTCCTACGAGCAGTACTTC.

This clonotype has a single count. The rearrangement uses TRBV20-1 and TRBJ2-5; D not certain. Trimming pared 1 base from V and 7 bases from J, leaving 10 bases between. CDR1 DFQATT and CDR2 SNEGSKA come from the germline V gene (reference sequence). The CDR3 is made up of 12 amino acids. Written as DNA, the CDR3 is TGCAGTGCTAGAGTTAGTCTCGGGACCCAGTACTTC. This codes for CSARVSLGTQYF.

The chain recombines TRBV2 with TRBJ1-6; tentatively, D is TRBD1 (5 bases). CDR1 is SNHLY, CDR2 FYNNEI, per germline. V dropped 4 bases and J dropped 9 bases, with 10 bases sitting between them. There are 13 residues in the CDR3. The CDR3 bases are TGTGCCAGCAGTGGGCCAGGGTCTTCACCCCTCCACTTT. Its protein product is CASSGPGSSPLHF.